This entry concerns a single TCR beta chain. This CDR3 is built from 15 residues. The V and J ends lost 4 bases and 2 bases respectively, with 11 bases between them. Germline V gives CDR1 MNHEY, CDR2 SMNVEV (reference sequence). Enrolled during active infection, Seattle patients were then followed longitudinally. Original data processing: It was from reference gene primer amplification that nucleated cell counts were estimated. TCRdb's copy holds only in-frame clones and misses some; the assay was immunoSEQ multiplex PCR. Clone size and the V and J calls come from that table; the DNA yielded D and trimming. The table shows roughly 390,000 clones, with over 75% occurring only once. This record comes from a study of blood T cell repertoires in COVID-19. Study overall: COVID-19 samples collected from the United States, Italy and Spain covered acute and convalescent phases. From T cells, B-cell-depleted T cells, or PBMCs came the material, which was cDNA or gDNA.

The sequence came from a woman younger than 45 with COVID-19, enrolled during active disease. The chain recombines TRBV27 with TRBJ1-4; perhaps TRBD1 as D (5 bases). Sequenced material: peripheral blood. Written as DNA, the CDR3 is TGTGCCAGCAGTTCGAGGTGGGGCACTAATGAAAAACTGTTTTTT. This encodes CASSSRWGTNEKLFF.